The 3 T cell receptor beta chains below all came from one sample that was sequenced in a study of shared clonotypes between healthy human individuals. Naive CD8 cells, CD45RO-negative and positively selected for CCR7, excluded terminally differentiated effector memory CD45RA+ cells. Method: immunoSEQ multiplex PCR; TCRdb's copy keeps in-frame clones and lacks some. The table has roughly 2 million clones, around 96% seen once. The sample taken for sequencing was naive CD8+ T cells sorted from blood. Receptors originate from a young man in good health.

This clone appeared a single time. The rearrangement links TRBV19 to TRBJ1-5; the match to TRBD1 covers 8 bases. V was clipped by 6 bases and J by 2 bases; unmatched bases: 6. The germline V gene encodes CDR1 LNHDA and CDR2 SQIVND (reference sequence). This CDR3 has 15 amino acids. CDR3 bases: TGTGCCAGTAGACCAGAGGGACAGGGCAATCAGCCCCAGCATTTT. Its translation: CASRPEGQGNQPQHF.

Details on this clone: Other DNA sequences in the sample encode the same CDR3. This chain joins TRBV27 and TRBJ2-7; D remains ambiguous. The CDR3 loop spans 10 amino acids. Between the trimmed V and J ends, which lost 8 bases and 4 bases, there was a span of 6 bases. The germline gives CDR1 MNHEY, CDR2 SMNVEV (reference sequence). The CDR3 spells CASGHYEQYF. CDR3 coding DNA: TGTGCCAGCGGGCATTACGAGCAGTACTTC.

The chain joins TRBV6-5 to TRBJ2-7; D is possibly TRBD1 (5 bases). From germline, CDR1 is MNHEY and CDR2 SVGAGI. The CDR3 is 16 residues long. V lost 0 bases, J lost 2 bases, and 14 bases lay in between. The CDR3 nucleotides are TGTGCCAGCAGTTACTCGATCGGGCAGACAGCCTACGAGCAGTACTTC. Encoded protein: CASSYSIGQTAYEQYF.